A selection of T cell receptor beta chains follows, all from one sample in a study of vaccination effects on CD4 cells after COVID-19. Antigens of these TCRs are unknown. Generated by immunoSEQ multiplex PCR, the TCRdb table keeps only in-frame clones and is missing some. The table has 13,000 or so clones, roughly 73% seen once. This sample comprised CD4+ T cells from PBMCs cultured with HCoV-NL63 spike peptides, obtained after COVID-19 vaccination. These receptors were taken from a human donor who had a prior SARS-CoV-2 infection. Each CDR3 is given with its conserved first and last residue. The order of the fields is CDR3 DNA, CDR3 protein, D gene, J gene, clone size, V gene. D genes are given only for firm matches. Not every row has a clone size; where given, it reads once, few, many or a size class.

TGTGCCAGCAGGACACACCAGACAGGGGGGTCCCAGCATTTT,CASRTHQTGGSQHF,TRBD1,TRBJ1-5,.,TRBV6-6
TGTGCCAGCAGCACCCTAGCGGGAGGGCCCACAGATACGCAGTATTTT,CASSTLAGGPTDTQYF,TRBD2,TRBJ2-3,.,TRBV7-9
TGTGCCAGCAGCTTCTCCGGGACAGGGGTATCCTACACTGAAGCTTTCTTT,CASSFSGTGVSYTEAFF,TRBD1,TRBJ1-1,.,TRBV7-9
TGTGCCAGCAGAGGTATGGACAGGGGGGGAGAAAAACTGTTTTTT,CASRGMDRGGEKLFF,TRBD1,TRBJ1-4,.,TRBV6-4
TGTGCCAGCTCACCACCGGGACGGGGCGAGCAGTACTTC,CASSPPGRGEQYF,.,TRBJ2-7,.,TRBV18
TGTGCCAGCAGTTTTGGCTCAGGGTATGGCTACACCTTC,CASSFGSGYGYTF,.,TRBJ1-2,.,TRBV27
TGTGCCAGCTCACCTGTAGGCGAGGGGGCAAGAGGCTACACCTTC,CASSPVGEGARGYTF,TRBD1,TRBJ1-2,.,TRBV18
TGCGCCAGCAGCCACACCGGGACAAATACGCAGTATTTT,CASSHTGTNTQYF,.,TRBJ2-3,.,TRBV4-3
TGTGCCAGCAGAGGCGCCGGGACTAGCCTCTACAATGAGCAGTTCTTC,CASRGAGTSLYNEQFF,TRBD2,TRBJ2-1,.,TRBV5-4
TGTGCCAGCAGCGCCCGACCTGCTACTGGCGGGACCCCCAACGAGCAGTACTTC,CASSARPATGGTPNEQYF,.,TRBJ2-7,.,TRBV7-2
TGTGCCAGCAGCTTAGAAGGATACAGGGTTGATCCCCTCCACTTT,CASSLEGYRVDPLHF,.,TRBJ1-6,.,TRBV7-8
TGTGCCAGCAGTGAGCAGGGTATCGACGAGCAGTACTTC,CASSEQGIDEQYF,.,TRBJ2-7,few,TRBV2
TGCGCCAGCAGCACCTATGCCGGGACAGGGTCCGGGGAGCTGTTTTTT,CASSTYAGTGSGELFF,TRBD1,TRBJ2-2,.,TRBV5-1
TGCGCCAGCAGCCACCATAGCGAGCACTTCAACACCGGGGAGCTGTTTTTT,CASSHHSEHFNTGELFF,.,TRBJ2-2,.,TRBV4-1
TGCGCCAGCAGTCAATCAGTGCCCTTTTGGACAGGGGGCCACGGGGAGCTGTTTTTT,CASSQSVPFWTGGHGELFF,TRBD1,TRBJ2-2,.,TRBV23-1
TGTGCCAGCAGTGACATCTACGAGCAGTACTTC,CASSDIYEQYF,.,TRBJ2-7,.,TRBV6-1
TGTGCCAGCAGCCTAAGACAGGGGGCGATGGGAGCTTTCTTT,CASSLRQGAMGAFF,TRBD1,TRBJ1-1,once,TRBV6-5
TGTGCCAGTAGTATAGCTCCAGTGCCCTCCACAGATACGCAGTATTTT,CASSIAPVPSTDTQYF,.,TRBJ2-3,.,TRBV19
TGTGCCAGCAGCATTAGCGGGGGATATGCCACAGATACGCAGTATTTT,CASSISGGYATDTQYF,TRBD2,TRBJ2-3,.,TRBV7-2
TGCGCCAGCAGCTTGTCAACGGGGACTATCTCCTACGAGCAGTACTTC,CASSLSTGTISYEQYF,TRBD2,TRBJ2-7,.,TRBV5-1
TGTGCCAGCAGCGTAGCTGGGGGTATCCTCGGGGCGCAGTATTTT,CASSVAGGILGAQYF,.,TRBJ2-3,.,TRBV9
TGTGCCAGCAGCTGGCCGGGCAGGGGGCACTATGGCTACACCTTC,CASSWPGRGHYGYTF,TRBD1,TRBJ1-2,.,TRBV7-2
TGTGCCAGCAGCTTAGATTTTGGCAGGGCGAGCGGGAGTCCCCCCTACGAGCAGTACTTC,CASSLDFGRASGSPPYEQYF,TRBD2,TRBJ2-7,.,TRBV11-3
TGTGCCAGCAGTTACTCGGCAGGGGGAACCAAAGAGACCCAGTACTTC,CASSYSAGGTKETQYF,TRBD1,TRBJ2-5,once,TRBV6-5
TGTGCCAGCAGCTTACCAGGGGATACGCAGTATTTT,CASSLPGDTQYF,.,TRBJ2-3,.,TRBV11-3
TGTGCCAGCAGTGAAGCGTCCCTAGCGGGGGAGGAGACCCAGTACTTC,CASSEASLAGEETQYF,TRBD2,TRBJ2-5,.,TRBV6-1
TGCGCCAGCAGCCCCAGGGGTCCGTACGAGCAGTACTTC,CASSPRGPYEQYF,.,TRBJ2-7,.,TRBV5-1
TGTGCCAGCAGTATTCGCGTCGGGGGACTAGCTCTCAATGAGCAGTTCTTC,CASSIRVGGLALNEQFF,TRBD2,TRBJ2-1,few,TRBV27
TGTGCCAGCTCAACACCTCAGGGCTTTGCTGGCTACACCTTC,CASSTPQGFAGYTF,.,TRBJ1-2,.,TRBV18
TGTGCCAGTAGTACAGGGGATACGCAGTATTTT,CASSTGDTQYF,.,TRBJ2-3,.,TRBV19
TGTGCCAGCAGCCGGGACAGGCAGATAGAGACCCAGTACTTC,CASSRDRQIETQYF,TRBD1,TRBJ2-5,.,TRBV2
TGTGCCAGCTCACCAGTTAACACAGGGAACACTGAAGCTTTCTTT,CASSPVNTGNTEAFF,.,TRBJ1-1,.,TRBV18
TGTGCCACAAGATTACAGGTTCAGAACACTGAAGCTTTCTTT,CATRLQVQNTEAFF,.,TRBJ1-1,few,TRBV2
TGTGCCAGCAGGGAGGGACAGGGGGGTCTCAATGAGCAGTTCTTC,CASREGQGGLNEQFF,TRBD1,TRBJ2-1,few,TRBV6-5
TGCGCCAGCAGCTTACGGGTTTGGGCGAACACCGGGGAGCTGTTTTTT,CASSLRVWANTGELFF,.,TRBJ2-2,once,TRBV5-1